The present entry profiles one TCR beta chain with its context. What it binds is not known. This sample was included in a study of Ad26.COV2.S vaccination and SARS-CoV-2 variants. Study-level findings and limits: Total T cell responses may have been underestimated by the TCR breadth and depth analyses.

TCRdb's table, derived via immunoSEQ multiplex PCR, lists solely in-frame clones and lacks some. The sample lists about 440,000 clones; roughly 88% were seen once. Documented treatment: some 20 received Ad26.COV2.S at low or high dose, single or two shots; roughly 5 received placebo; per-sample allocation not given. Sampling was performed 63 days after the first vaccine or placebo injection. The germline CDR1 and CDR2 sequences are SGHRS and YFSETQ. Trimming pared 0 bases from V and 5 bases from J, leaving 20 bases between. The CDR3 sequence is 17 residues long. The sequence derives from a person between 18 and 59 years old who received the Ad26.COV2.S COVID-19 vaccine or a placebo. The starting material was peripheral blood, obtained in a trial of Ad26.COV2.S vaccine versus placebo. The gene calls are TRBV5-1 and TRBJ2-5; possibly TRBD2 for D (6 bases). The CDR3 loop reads CASSLAGRGSQGETQYF. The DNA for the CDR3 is TGCGCCAGCAGCTTGGCCGGGCGGGGCTCCCAAGGGGAGACCCAGTACTTC.